Sequencing of this TCR beta chain was carried out in a study of human T cells and chemical hapten exposure. Regarding time point: pre-sensitization, week 0. Documented treatment: therapeutic diphenylcyclopropenone sensitization with weekly scalp DPC. Non-pregnant alopecia patients aged 18 to 70, suitable for DPC therapy. Study-level results: Donors' alopecia may make their immune response differ from healthy people's.

Unique molecular identifiers were attached to individual cDNA molecules within the library. TCRdb re-derived calls from the RACE reads in MiXCR, one entry per CDR3 protein. This sample has roughly 50,000 distinct CDR3 sequences, with more than 8% found just once. Between the trimmed V and J ends, which lost 5 bases and 0 bases, there was a span of 10 bases. Per the germline V gene, CDR1 is DFQATT and CDR2 is SNEGSKA (reference sequence). The CDR3 is made up of 14 amino acids. In the case of this clonotype: Its antigen is unknown.

This receptor was obtained from a man between 40 and 49 years old with alopecia areata. Some clones in this sample may be carry-over from other donors' samples. Here the sequenced sample was whole blood, taken in connection with sensitization to the hapten diphenylcyclopropenone (DPC). J is TRBJ2-2 and V is TRBV20-1; no firm D call. In nucleotides, the CDR3 is TGCAGTGCTCCAGACATGACGAACACCGGGGAGCTGTTTTTT. It yields the protein CSAPDMTNTGELFF.